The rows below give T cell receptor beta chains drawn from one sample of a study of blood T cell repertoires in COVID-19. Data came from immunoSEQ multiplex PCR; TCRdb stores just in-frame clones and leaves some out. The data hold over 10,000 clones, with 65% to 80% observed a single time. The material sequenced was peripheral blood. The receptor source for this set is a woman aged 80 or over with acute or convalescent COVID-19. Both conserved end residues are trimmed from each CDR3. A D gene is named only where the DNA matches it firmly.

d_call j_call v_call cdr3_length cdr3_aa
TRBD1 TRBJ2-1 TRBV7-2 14 ASSLDSTGSRNEQF
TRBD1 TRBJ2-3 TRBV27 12 ASSRTGFEDTQY
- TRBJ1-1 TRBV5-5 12 ASSRVGGNTEAF
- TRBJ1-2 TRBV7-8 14 ASSSQAQGPPRGYT
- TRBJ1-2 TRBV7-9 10 ASSRYRVGYT
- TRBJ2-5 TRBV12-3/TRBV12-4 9 ASRGVETQY
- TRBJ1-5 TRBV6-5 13 ASRNTGYSNQPQH
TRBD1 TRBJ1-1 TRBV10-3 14 AISESWDREFTEAF
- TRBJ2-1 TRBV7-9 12 ASSLKGQYNEQF
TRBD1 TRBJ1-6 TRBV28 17 ASSFDRVRQSSYNSPLH
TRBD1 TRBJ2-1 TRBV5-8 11 AVTGQGHNEQF
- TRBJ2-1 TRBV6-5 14 ASSYGTPSSYNEQF
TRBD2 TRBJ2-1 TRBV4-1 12 ASSPSGGYDEQF
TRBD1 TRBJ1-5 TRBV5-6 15 ASSLLAGGFINQPQH
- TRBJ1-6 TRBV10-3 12 AISQEGPVSPLH
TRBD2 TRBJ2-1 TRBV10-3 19 AISESSAHYEAGGESQEQF
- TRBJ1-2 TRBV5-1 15 ASRAPMYHDTNYGYT
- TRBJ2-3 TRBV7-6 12 ASSHRLGSDTQY
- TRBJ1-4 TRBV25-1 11 ASRGSGTEKLF
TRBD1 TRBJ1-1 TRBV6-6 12 ASRQQGGNTEAF
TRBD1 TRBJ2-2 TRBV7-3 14 ASSSDRVVGTGELF
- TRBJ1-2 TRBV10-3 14 AISESGGPSAYGYT
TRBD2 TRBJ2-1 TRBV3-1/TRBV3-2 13 ASSQGQLAGGSGF
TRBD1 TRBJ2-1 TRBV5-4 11 ASSLTGGNEQF
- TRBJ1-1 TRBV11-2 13 ASSRLQGLNTEAF
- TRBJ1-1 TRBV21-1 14 ASSKLDRGPDPRAF
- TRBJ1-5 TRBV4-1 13 ASSQDRGRHQPQH
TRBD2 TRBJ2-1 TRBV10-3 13 AISESSGGVPWQF
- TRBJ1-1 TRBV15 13 ATSRDLEGRAEAF
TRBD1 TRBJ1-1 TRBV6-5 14 ASSYYRGRMNTEAF
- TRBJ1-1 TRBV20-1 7 SAKDRLT
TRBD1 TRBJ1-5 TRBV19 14 ASSKRDRVNSQPQH
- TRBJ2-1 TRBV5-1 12 ASSLGQPINEQF